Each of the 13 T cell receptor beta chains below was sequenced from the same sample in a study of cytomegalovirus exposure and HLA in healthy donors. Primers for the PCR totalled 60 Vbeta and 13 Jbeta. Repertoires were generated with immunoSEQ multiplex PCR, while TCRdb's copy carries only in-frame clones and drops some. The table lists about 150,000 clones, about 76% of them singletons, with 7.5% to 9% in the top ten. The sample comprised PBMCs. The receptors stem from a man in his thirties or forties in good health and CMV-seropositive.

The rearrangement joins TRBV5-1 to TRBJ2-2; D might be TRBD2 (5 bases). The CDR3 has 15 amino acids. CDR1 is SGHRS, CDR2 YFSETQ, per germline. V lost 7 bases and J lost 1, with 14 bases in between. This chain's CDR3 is CASAWTGRNTGELFF. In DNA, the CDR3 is TGCGCCAGCGCGTGGACGGGGAGGAACACCGGGGAGCTGTTTTTT.

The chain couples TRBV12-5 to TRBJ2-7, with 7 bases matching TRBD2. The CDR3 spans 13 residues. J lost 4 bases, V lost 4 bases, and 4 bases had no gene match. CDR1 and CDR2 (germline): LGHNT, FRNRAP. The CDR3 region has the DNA TGTGCTAGTGGTTACGGCGGGAGTTACGAGCAGTACTTC. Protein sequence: CASGYGGSYEQYF. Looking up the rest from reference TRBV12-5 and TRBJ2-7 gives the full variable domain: DARVTQTPRHKVTEMGQEVTMRCQPILGHNTVFWYRQTMMQGLELLAYFRNRAPLDDSGMPKDRFSAEMPDATLATLKIQPSEPRDSAVYFCASGYGGSYEQYFGPGTRLTVT.

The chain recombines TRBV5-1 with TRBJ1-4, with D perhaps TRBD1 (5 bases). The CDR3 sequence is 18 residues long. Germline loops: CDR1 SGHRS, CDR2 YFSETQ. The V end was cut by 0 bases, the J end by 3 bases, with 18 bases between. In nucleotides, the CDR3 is TGCGCCAGCAGCTTGGCCCCGACGGGGGAGAGGGCTAATGAAAAACTGTTTTTT. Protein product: CASSLAPTGERANEKLFF.

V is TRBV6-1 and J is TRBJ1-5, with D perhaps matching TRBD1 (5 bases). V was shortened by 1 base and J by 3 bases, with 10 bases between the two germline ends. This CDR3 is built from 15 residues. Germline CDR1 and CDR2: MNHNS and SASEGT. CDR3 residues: CASSEDRRLNQPQHF. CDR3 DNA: TGTGCCAGCAGTGAAGACAGGAGACTCAATCAGCCCCAGCATTTT.

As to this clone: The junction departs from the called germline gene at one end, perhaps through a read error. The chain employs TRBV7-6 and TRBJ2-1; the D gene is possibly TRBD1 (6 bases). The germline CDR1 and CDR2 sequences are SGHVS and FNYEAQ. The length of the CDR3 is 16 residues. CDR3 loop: CANSPRIPGVYNEQFF. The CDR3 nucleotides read TGTGCCAACAGCCCGCGGATCCCAGGGGTTTACAATGAGCAGTTCTTC.

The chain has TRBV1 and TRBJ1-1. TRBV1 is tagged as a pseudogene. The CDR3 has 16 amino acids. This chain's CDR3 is CTCSQPARGDRTEAFF. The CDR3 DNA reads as TGCACCTGCAGCCAGCCCGCTCGGGGGGACCGCACTGAAGCTTTCTTT.

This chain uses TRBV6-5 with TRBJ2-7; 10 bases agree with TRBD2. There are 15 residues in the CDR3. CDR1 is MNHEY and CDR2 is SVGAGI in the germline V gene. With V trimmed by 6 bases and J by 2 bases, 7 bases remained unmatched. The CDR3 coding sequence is TGTGCCAGCAGGGACACTAGCGGGAAAACCTACGAGCAGTACTTC. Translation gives CASRDTSGKTYEQYF.

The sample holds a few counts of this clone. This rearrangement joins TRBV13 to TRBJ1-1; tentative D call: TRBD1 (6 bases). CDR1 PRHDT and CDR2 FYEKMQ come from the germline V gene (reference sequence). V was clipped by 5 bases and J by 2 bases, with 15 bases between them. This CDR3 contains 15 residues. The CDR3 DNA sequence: TGTGCCAGCAGCCTCCCACAGGGACAAAACACTGAAGCTTTCTTT. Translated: CASSLPQGQNTEAFF.

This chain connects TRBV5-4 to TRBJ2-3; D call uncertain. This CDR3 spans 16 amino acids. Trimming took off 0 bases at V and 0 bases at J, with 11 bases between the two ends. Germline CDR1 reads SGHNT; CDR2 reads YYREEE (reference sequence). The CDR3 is CASSLGAPGSTDTQYF. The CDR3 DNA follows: TGTGCCAGCAGCTTGGGGGCACCTGGGAGCACAGATACGCAGTATTTT.

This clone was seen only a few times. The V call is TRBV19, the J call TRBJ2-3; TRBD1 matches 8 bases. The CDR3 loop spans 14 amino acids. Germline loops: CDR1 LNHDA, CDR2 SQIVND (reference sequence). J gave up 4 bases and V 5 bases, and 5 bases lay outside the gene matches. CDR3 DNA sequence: TGTGCCAGTAGTCCTGGACAGGGACCAGATACGCAGTATTTT. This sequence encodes CASSPGQGPDTQYF.

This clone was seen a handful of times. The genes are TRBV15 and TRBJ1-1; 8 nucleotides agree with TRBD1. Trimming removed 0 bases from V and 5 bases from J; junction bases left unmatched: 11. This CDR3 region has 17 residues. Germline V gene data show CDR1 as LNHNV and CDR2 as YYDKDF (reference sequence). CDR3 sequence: CATSRDPPGGWRTEAFF. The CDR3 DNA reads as TGTGCCACCAGCAGAGATCCGCCAGGGGGCTGGCGGACTGAAGCTTTCTTT.

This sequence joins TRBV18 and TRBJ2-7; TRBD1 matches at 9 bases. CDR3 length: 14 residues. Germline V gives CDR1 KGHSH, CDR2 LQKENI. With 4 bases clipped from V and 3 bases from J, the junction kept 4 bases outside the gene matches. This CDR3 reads CASSLRQGDYEQYF. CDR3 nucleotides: TGTGCCAGCTCACTTAGACAGGGGGACTACGAGCAGTACTTC.

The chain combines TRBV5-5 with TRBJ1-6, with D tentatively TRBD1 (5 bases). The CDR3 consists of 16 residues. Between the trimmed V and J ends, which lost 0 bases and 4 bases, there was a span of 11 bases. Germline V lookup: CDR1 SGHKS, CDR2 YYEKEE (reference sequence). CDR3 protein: CASSLGTPLYNSPLHF. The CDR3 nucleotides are TGTGCCAGCAGCTTGGGGACACCCTTATATAATTCACCCCTCCACTTT.